The 23 T cell receptor beta chains presented below share a single source sample, sequenced in a study of cytotoxic CD8 clonotypes in ibrutinib-treated CLL. Data came from immunoSEQ multiplex PCR; TCRdb stores just in-frame clones and leaves some out. The sample has more than 25,000 clones, about 75% seen once. The starting material was PBMCs, obtained after 36 months of ibrutinib treatment. Every receptor here comes from a human donor with chronic lymphocytic leukemia.

The CDR3 reads CASSFDRTNSPLHF. CDR3 in DNA: TGTGCCAGCAGCTTTGACAGAACCAATTCACCCCTCCACTTT. The chain couples TRBV5-4 to TRBJ1-6; a weak D match, TRBD1 (5 bases). Trimming shortened V by 2 bases and J by 7 bases, and 10 bases separated the two germline ends. Germline lookup yields CDR1 SGHNT and CDR2 YYREEE (reference sequence). This CDR3 spans 14 amino acids.

The rearrangement links TRBV6-5 to TRBJ1-2; TRBD1 might be the D (5 bases). Deletions cut 6 bases from V and 5 bases from J, with 13 bases between. The CDR3 runs 13 residues. The V gene's germline CDR1 is MNHEY and CDR2 SVGAGI. CDR3 amino acids: CASSISGPYGYTF. The CDR3 nucleotides are TGTGCCAGCAGCATCTCGGGGCCATATGGCTACACCTTC.

A single count supports this clone. V and J are TRBV27 and TRBJ2-3; no clear D gene. CDR3 length: 14 residues. Trimming took off 0 bases at V and 2 bases at J, with 6 bases between the two ends. Germline CDR1 reads MNHEY; CDR2 reads SMNVEV (reference sequence). CDR3 DNA: TGTGCCAGCAGTTTATCGGGCTCCACAGATACGCAGTATTTT. This gives the protein CASSLSGSTDTQYF.

V gene TRBV5-6 combines with J gene TRBJ2-5, with unresolved D. CDR3 length: 14 residues. V gave up 1 base and J gave up 2 bases, with 9 bases separating them. Germline V CDR1 and CDR2: SGHDT, YYEEEE. CDR3 nucleotides: TGTGCCAGCAGCTTGATGGTAGGGCAAGAGACCCAGTACTTC. Translation: CASSLMVGQETQYF.

This rearrangement joins TRBV7-9 to TRBJ1-2; D is possibly TRBD1 (6 bases). The CDR3 consists of 15 residues. CDR1 is SEHNR, CDR2 FQNEAQ, per germline (reference sequence). Between the trimmed V and J ends, which lost 5 bases and 8 bases, there was a span of 21 bases. The CDR3 DNA reads as TGTGCCAGCAGCGACGACTGGGGGGCGACAACGGGCTACACCTTC. Encoded protein: CASSDDWGATTGYTF.

This clone was counted a single time. This rearrangement joins TRBV7-9 to TRBJ1-2, with D unclear. With 3 bases removed from V and 8 bases from J, the gap between germline ends came to 16 bases. The CDR3 has 14 amino acids. The V gene's germline CDR1 is SEHNR and CDR2 FQNEAQ (reference sequence). The CDR3 DNA is TGTGCCAGCAGCTTCATAGGAGACAATCCCGGCTACACCTTC. Translated, it gives CASSFIGDNPGYTF.

The rearrangement joins TRBV9 to TRBJ1-3; D is uncertain. V was shortened by 4 bases and J by 0 bases, with 14 bases between the two germline ends. CDR1 is SGDLS, CDR2 YYNGEE, per germline. The CDR3 has 16 residues. CDR3 bases: TGTGCCAGCAGCCTGAATCCCCGGGACTCTGGAAACACCATATATTTT. Its translation is CASSLNPRDSGNTIYF.

The chain is built from TRBV14 and TRBJ1-1; D perhaps matches TRBD1 (5 bases). CDR1 SGHDN and CDR2 FVKESK come from the germline V gene. This CDR3 region has 16 residues. V gave up 0 bases and J gave up 6 bases, with 17 bases separating them. CDR3 region: CASSQDFEGTPAEAFF. The CDR3 DNA is TGTGCCAGCAGCCAAGATTTCGAAGGGACTCCTGCTGAAGCTTTCTTT.

The chain couples TRBV4-1 to TRBJ2-3, with D possibly being TRBD1 or TRBD2 (6 bases each). Germline-derived CDR1 and CDR2 are MGHRA and YSYEKL. V lost 3 bases and J lost 0, with 13 bases in between. The CDR3 is made up of 16 amino acids. The CDR3 spells CASSHPRGGSTDTQYF. As DNA, the CDR3 is TGCGCCAGCAGCCACCCTCGAGGGGGGAGCACAGATACGCAGTATTTT.

As regards this clone: This sample also contains other DNA sequences that code for the same CDR3. This chain joins TRBV9 and TRBJ2-2; TRBD1 matches 7 bases. The germline gives CDR1 SGDLS, CDR2 YYNGEE. Unmatched junction bases numbered 3, after V lost 0 bases and J lost 4 bases. The CDR3 is 15 residues long. The CDR3 protein is CASSVGDSSTGELFF. The CDR3 DNA reads as TGTGCCAGCAGCGTAGGGGACAGCTCCACCGGGGAGCTGTTTTTT.

This rearrangement joins TRBV19 to TRBJ2-7; tentative D call: TRBD1 (6 bases). V gave up 3 bases and J gave up 3 bases, with 15 bases separating them. Germline-derived CDR1 and CDR2 are LNHDA and SQIVND (reference sequence). The CDR3 extends over 15 amino acids. The CDR3 DNA follows: TGTGCCAGTAGTATTGGGAACGACAGGAACTACGAGCAGTACTTC. Translation gives CASSIGNDRNYEQYF.

The chain joins TRBV19 to TRBJ2-1; D might be TRBD2 (6 bases). There are 12 residues in the CDR3. Germline V gives CDR1 LNHDA, CDR2 SQIVND (reference sequence). V dropped 5 bases and J dropped 10 bases, with 12 bases sitting between them. CDR3 protein: CASSPPGEEQFF. DNA for the CDR3: TGTGCCAGTAGTCCCCCGGGGGAAGAGCAGTTCTTC.

This clone was seen a few times. J is TRBJ2-7 and V is TRBV11-1; D is perhaps TRBD1 (5 bases). The germline V and J ends were trimmed by 2 bases and 5 bases, with 13 bases remaining between them. This CDR3 has 14 residues. Germline assignment: CDR1 SGHAT and CDR2 FQDESV (reference sequence). The CDR3: CASSLLGPGHEQYF. The CDR3 DNA sequence: TGTGCCAGCAGCTTACTAGGGCCAGGGCACGAGCAGTACTTC.

This chain links TRBV10-3 with TRBJ2-3; TRBD1 aligns across 7 bases. Germline values: CDR1 ENHRY, CDR2 SYGVKD. V lost 4 bases, J lost 1 base, and 5 bases stayed unmatched. This CDR3 is 15 amino acids long. Written as DNA, the CDR3 is TGTGCCATCAGTGGACAAGGACAGGGCACAGATACGCAGTATTTT. Encoded protein: CAISGQGQGTDTQYF.

J is TRBJ2-7 and V is TRBV29-1; D uncertain. This CDR3 is 12 amino acids long. Germline V gives CDR1 SQVTM, CDR2 ANQGSEA. Trimming removed 7 bases at V and 3 bases at J, with 13 bases between. Here the CDR3 reads CSEDEEIYEQYF. The CDR3 coding sequence is TGCAGCGAAGATGAAGAGATCTACGAGCAGTACTTC.

This chain uses TRBV19 with TRBJ1-3; D unclear. The germline CDR1 and CDR2 sequences are LNHDA and SQIVND (reference sequence). This CDR3 contains 14 residues. V was pared by 7 bases and J by 0 bases, with 10 bases between. CDR3 nucleotides: TGTGCCAGTACCCCGGACCTCTCTGGAAACACCATATATTTT. This codes for CASTPDLSGNTIYF. The whole variable domain, remainder taken from reference TRBV19 and TRBJ1-3, is DGGITQSPKYLFRKEGQNVTLSCEQNLNHDAMYWYRQDPGQGLRLIYYSQIVNDFQKGDIAEGYSVSREKKESFPLTVTSAQKNPTAFYLCASTPDLSGNTIYFGEGSWLTVV.

CDR3: CASSLVGWGTGELFF. The CDR3 DNA reads as TGTGCCAGCAGCTTAGTTGGGTGGGGGACCGGGGAGCTGTTTTTT. J is TRBJ2-2 and V is TRBV11-2; TRBD1 or TRBD2 may be the D gene (5 bases each). V was pared by 1 base and J by 5 bases, with 11 bases between. The germline gives CDR1 SGHAT, CDR2 FQNNGV. CDR3 length: 15 amino acids.

The chain joins TRBV11-2 to TRBJ1-1; tentatively, D is TRBD1 (6 bases). Germline-derived CDR1 and CDR2 are SGHAT and FQNNGV. There are 15 residues in the CDR3. V lost 1 base to trimming and J lost 2 bases, with 11 bases between them. CDR3 sequence: CASSLGGTINTEAFF. The CDR3 DNA follows: TGTGCCAGCAGCTTAGGTGGGACAATCAACACTGAAGCTTTCTTT.

CDR3 bases: TGTGCCAGCAGCTTAGTCAGGGAGGCCGAGCAGTACTTC. Residues: CASSLVREAEQYF. V gene TRBV7-2 combines with J gene TRBJ2-7; tentatively, D is TRBD2 (6 bases). Trimming shortened V by 1 base and J by 6 bases, and 10 bases separated the two germline ends. Germline V gives CDR1 SGHTA, CDR2 FQGNSA. This CDR3 comprises 13 residues.

The V gene is TRBV11-2, the J gene TRBJ2-3; D remains unclear. V was cut by 5 bases and J by 5 bases, with 14 bases left in between. CDR3 size: 14 residues. Germline V gene data show CDR1 as SGHAT and CDR2 as FQNNGV. The CDR3 protein is CASSLDGALDTQYF. Written as DNA, the CDR3 is TGTGCCAGCAGCCTCGACGGAGCGTTAGATACGCAGTATTTT.

V usage is TRBV5-1 and J usage is TRBJ2-3, with TRBD1 matching over 7 bases. The CDR3 extends over 14 amino acids. V shed 4 bases, J shed 2 bases, and the junction held 4 bases outside the gene matches. The germline V gene has CDR1 SGHRS and CDR2 YFSETQ. CDR3 residues: CASSKGANTDTQYF. CDR3 sequence (DNA): TGCGCCAGCAGCAAGGGGGCAAACACAGATACGCAGTATTTT. The entire variable domain, with the rest obtained from reference TRBV5-1 and TRBJ2-3, is as follows: KAGVTQTPRYLIKTRGQQVTLSCSPISGHRSVSWYQQTPGQGLQFLFEYFSETQRNKGNFPGRFSGRQFSNSRSEMNVSTLELGDSALYLCASSKGANTDTQYFGPGTRLTVL.

The chain uses TRBV27 and TRBJ2-1; 7 bases align to TRBD1. V was clipped by 2 bases and J by 9 bases; unmatched bases: 4. CDR3 length: 13 residues. The V gene's germline CDR1 is MNHEY and CDR2 SMNVEV (reference sequence). The CDR3 nucleotides read TGTGCCAGCAGTTTAAGAGGGGGCCGTGAGCAGTTCTTC. Translation gives CASSLRGGREQFF.

This clone appeared once. The V gene is TRBV20-1, the J gene TRBJ1-1; D remains ambiguous. CDR3 size: 11 residues. Germline CDR1 is DFQATT and CDR2 is SNEGSKA (reference sequence). With 6 bases removed from V and 4 bases from J, the gap between germline ends came to 9 bases. The CDR3, as DNA: TGCAGTGCAGATTATAGCACTGAAGCTTTCTTT. Translated, it gives CSADYSTEAFF.